The 24 T cell receptor beta chains below all came from one sample that was sequenced in a study of beta chain features in type 1 diabetes. The sequenced template was cDNA made from the entire isolated RNA. Clones were sequenced by immunoSEQ multiplex PCR, and TCRdb holds only the in-frame ones, with some missing. The sample shows roughly 150,000 clones, approximately 9% of them seen only once. Material: central memory CD4+ T cells from blood. These receptors all stem from a woman aged 18-29 years in good health.

There are a few counts of this clone. The CDR3 here is CASSSTASRRSYEQYF. The CDR3 nucleotides are TGTGCCAGCAGCTCTACAGCCAGTCGAAGGTCCTACGAGCAGTACTTC. The chain employs TRBV11-2 and TRBJ2-7, with no clear D. The germline gives CDR1 SGHAT, CDR2 FQNNGV. CDR3 length: 16 residues. V was cut by 4 bases and J by 1 base, with 17 bases left in between.

A few counts support this clone. The chain has TRBV30 and TRBJ2-2, with D perhaps TRBD2 (5 bases). Deletions cut 0 bases from V and 1 base from J, with 15 bases between. The CDR3 is 17 amino acids. Per the germline V gene, CDR1 is GTSNPN and CDR2 is SVGIG (reference sequence). CDR3 in DNA: TGTGCCTGGAGTGTACTGTATGGGAGATTGAACACCGGGGAGCTGTTTTTT. This sequence encodes CAWSVLYGRLNTGELFF.

This clone was found a few times. This rearrangement joins TRBV25-1 to TRBJ2-3, with 7 bases fitting TRBD2. Trimming cost V 1 base and J 0 bases; bases outside gene matches: 7. The germline V gene encodes CDR1 MGHDK and CDR2 SYGVNS. This CDR3 contains 17 residues. CDR3: CASSEFTSVESTDTQYF. Here the CDR3 DNA reads TGTGCCAGCAGTGAATTCACTAGCGTCGAGAGCACAGATACGCAGTATTTT.

In its sample, this clone was seen a few times. J is TRBJ2-5 and V is TRBV4-1; TRBD2 aligns across 8 bases. V shed 0 bases, J shed 3 bases, and the junction held 6 bases outside the gene matches. This CDR3 spans 16 amino acids. CDR1 and CDR2 from the germline V gene are MGHRA and YSYEKL. CDR3 DNA sequence: TGCGCCAGCAGCCAAGATCGGGGGGGAGGTAAAGAGACCCAGTACTTC. This sequence encodes CASSQDRGGGKETQYF.

The V call is TRBV11-2, the J call TRBJ2-7; D is perhaps TRBD1 (6 bases). The germline CDR1 and CDR2 sequences are SGHAT and FQNNGV. With 7 bases removed from V and 1 base from J, the gap between germline ends came to 14 bases. This CDR3 contains 14 residues. The CDR3 region has the DNA TGTGCCAGCAACCGTGGGGACACTTCCTACGAGCAGTACTTC. Amino acids: CASNRGDTSYEQYF.

This clone has more than one count but fewer than ten. This chain links TRBV4-1 with TRBJ2-6; the D is unclear. Per germline, CDR1 MGHRA and CDR2 YSYEKL. CDR3 length: 16 amino acids. V was clipped by 1 base and J by 4 bases, with 11 bases between them. The CDR3 loop reads CASSQARSRGANVLTF. The CDR3 DNA sequence: TGCGCCAGCAGCCAAGCACGGTCCCGGGGGGCCAACGTCCTGACTTTC.

The V gene is TRBV9, the J gene TRBJ1-4; 7 bases fit TRBD1. Germline-derived CDR1 and CDR2 are SGDLS and YYNGEE. The length of the CDR3 is 14 residues. Trimming cost V 3 bases and J 8 bases; bases outside gene matches: 7. DNA of the CDR3: TGTGCCAGCAGCGAACAGGGGATAGGGGAAAAACTGTTTTTT. Translating it yields CASSEQGIGEKLFF. Supplemented by reference TRBV9 and TRBJ1-4, the full variable domain reads DSGVTQTPKHLITATGQRVTLRCSPRSGDLSVYWYQQSLDQGLQFLIQYYNGEERAKGNILERFSAQQFPDLHSELNLSSLELGDSALYFCASSEQGIGEKLFFGSGTQLSVL.

This clone was counted between two and nine times. V is TRBV5-1 and J is TRBJ2-4, with TRBD1 identical over 12 bases. Looked up from germline, CDR1 is SGHRS and CDR2 is YFSETQ. The J segment lost 7 bases and the V segment lost 3 bases, leaving 2 bases of the junction unmatched. The CDR3 consists of 14 residues. The CDR3 protein is CASSSGTGGNIQYF. CDR3 nucleotide sequence: TGCGCCAGCAGCTCGGGGACAGGGGGCAACATTCAGTACTTC. The full variable domain, with the rest looked up from reference TRBV5-1 and TRBJ2-4, is KAGVTQTPRYLIKTRGQQVTLSCSPISGHRSVSWYQQTPGQGLQFLFEYFSETQRNKGNFPGRFSGRQFSNSRSEMNVSTLELGDSALYLCASSSGTGGNIQYFGAGTRLSVL.

This clone was observed a few times. This chain uses TRBV5-1 with TRBJ1-5; TRBD1 is a possible D gene (6 bases). The V end was cut by 4 bases, the J end by 4 bases, with 9 bases between. Germline-derived CDR1 and CDR2 are SGHRS and YFSETQ. The CDR3 is made up of 13 amino acids. The CDR3 DNA sequence: TGCGCCAGCAGCCAGGGGCAGAATCAGCCCCAGCATTTT. Protein sequence: CASSQGQNQPQHF.

This clone came up a few times. The chain couples TRBV7-2 to TRBJ2-2; D perhaps matches TRBD2 (5 bases). Germline assignment: CDR1 SGHTA and CDR2 FQGNSA. Trimming shortened V by 5 bases and J by 1 base, and 5 bases separated the two germline ends. There are 13 residues in the CDR3. The CDR3 DNA is TGTGCCAGCAGCCGGGAGAACACCGGGGAGCTGTTTTTT. Its protein product is CASSRENTGELFF.

V is TRBV7-3 and J is TRBJ2-1; the match to TRBD1 covers 8 bases. Trimming took 4 bases from V and 9 from J; bases not matched to a gene: 5. The CDR3 is made up of 13 amino acids. CDR1 is SGHTA and CDR2 is FQGTGA in the germline V gene. The CDR3 DNA follows: TGTGCCAGCAGCTCCCAGGGGGCTAGTGAGCAGTTCTTC. Protein sequence: CASSSQGASEQFF.

This clone showed up just a few times. The chain joins TRBV29-1 to TRBJ1-4; D call uncertain. Per the germline V gene, CDR1 is SQVTM and CDR2 is ANQGSEA. This CDR3 region has 13 residues. V gave up 7 bases and J gave up 0 bases, with 9 bases separating them. The CDR3 region is CSAYRSTNEKLFF. As DNA, the CDR3 is TGCAGCGCCTACCGCTCAACTAATGAAAAACTGTTTTTT.

This clone showed up just a few times. The rearrangement uses TRBV29-1 and TRBJ1-5; TRBD1 matches 7 bases. CDR1 and CDR2 from the germline V gene are SQVTM and ANQGSEA. There are 14 residues in the CDR3. With 7 bases clipped from V and 2 bases from J, the junction kept 8 bases outside the gene matches. CDR3 sequence reads: CSATTGYGNQPQHF. The CDR3 DNA is TGCAGCGCAACGACAGGGTACGGCAATCAGCCCCAGCATTTT.

In this sample, this clone turned up once. The gene calls are TRBV7-9 and TRBJ2-1; 8 bases match TRBD2. From germline, CDR1 is SEHNR and CDR2 FQNEAQ (reference sequence). With V trimmed by 0 bases and J by 0 bases, 7 bases remained unmatched. The CDR3 sequence is 18 residues long. This chain's CDR3 is CASSLAGIAGSSYNEQFF. The CDR3 nucleotides are TGTGCCAGCAGCTTAGCAGGAATAGCGGGGAGCTCCTACAATGAGCAGTTCTTC.

This rearrangement joins TRBV18 to TRBJ2-5; 10 bases agree with TRBD2. This CDR3 region has 15 residues. Germline-derived CDR1 and CDR2 are KGHSH and LQKENI. Trimming removed 4 bases from V and 5 bases from J; junction bases left unmatched: 7. CDR3 residues: CASSLSGTSEETQYF. Written as DNA, the CDR3 is TGTGCCAGCTCACTTTCCGGGACTAGCGAGGAGACCCAGTACTTC.

This clone was counted between two and nine times. The chain carries TRBV6-4 and TRBJ1-6, with TRBD1 matching over 7 bases. V lost 6 bases, J lost 6 bases, and 8 bases stayed unmatched. This CDR3 has 15 residues. Germline CDR1 MRHNA, CDR2 SNTAGT. The CDR3 protein is CASRPSGGGNSPLHF. Written as DNA, the CDR3 is TGTGCCAGCAGGCCCTCAGGGGGAGGTAATTCACCCCTCCACTTT.

CDR3 sequence: CASSVDRDTEAFF. In DNA, the CDR3 is TGTGCCAGTAGTGTCGACAGGGATACTGAAGCTTTCTTT. The chain links TRBV19 to TRBJ1-1; 7 bases are shared with TRBD1. CDR3 length equals 13 residues. Germline V CDR1 and CDR2: LNHDA, SQIVND (reference sequence). J lost 5 bases, V lost 5 bases, and 5 bases had no gene match.

The CDR3 loop is CASSLGGGFDEQYF. CDR3 DNA sequence: TGTGCCAGCAGCTTAGGCGGGGGCTTTGACGAGCAGTACTTC. V and J are TRBV7-3 and TRBJ2-7, with D perhaps matching TRBD2 (7 bases). Germline V gene data show CDR1 as SGHTA and CDR2 as FQGTGA. CDR3 length: 14 residues. Trimming took 2 bases from V and 5 from J, leaving 13 bases between them.

This clone has more than one count but fewer than ten. This chain links TRBV19 with TRBJ2-1; D unclear. Germline values: CDR1 LNHDA, CDR2 SQIVND (reference sequence). Trimming stripped 7 bases from V and 9 bases from J, with 19 bases between. The CDR3 extends over 14 amino acids. CDR3 sequence reads: CASTPASYGGEQFF. The CDR3 coding sequence is TGTGCCAGTACACCGGCAAGTTACGGCGGTGAGCAGTTCTTC.

This clone was seen a handful of times. The genes are TRBV5-6 and TRBJ2-3; 10 bases fit TRBD2. This CDR3 spans 16 amino acids. V lost 1 base, J lost 7 bases, and 9 bases stayed unmatched. The V gene's germline CDR1 is SGHDT and CDR2 YYEEEE. The CDR3 DNA reads as TGTGCCAGCAGCTTGAGTAGCGGGGGGCGAGTCTATACGCAGTATTTT. It codes for CASSLSSGGRVYTQYF.

J is TRBJ2-7 and V is TRBV10-3, with a weak D call TRBD2 (6 bases). CDR3 length: 14 amino acids. V lost 4 bases, J lost 2 bases, and 12 bases lay in between. Germline values: CDR1 ENHRY, CDR2 SYGVKD. CDR3 sequence reads: CAISGGTDTYEQYF. CDR3 nucleotides: TGTGCCATCAGTGGCGGGACGGACACCTACGAGCAGTACTTC.

The chain couples TRBV9 to TRBJ2-1, with TRBD2 matching 9 bases. Germline CDR1 SGDLS, CDR2 YYNGEE. The CDR3 runs 16 residues. The J segment lost 4 bases and the V segment lost 7 bases, leaving 12 bases of the junction unmatched. The CDR3 DNA follows: TGTGCCAGCTCCAAGGACGGACTAGCGACTTACAATGAGCAGTTCTTC. As protein: CASSKDGLATYNEQFF. The full variable domain, with the rest looked up from reference TRBV9 and TRBJ2-1, is DSGVTQTPKHLITATGQRVTLRCSPRSGDLSVYWYQQSLDQGLQFLIQYYNGEERAKGNILERFSAQQFPDLHSELNLSSLELGDSALYFCASSKDGLATYNEQFFGPGTRLTVL.

This clone was counted at least ten times. Here the CDR3 reads CASSLSSSRDTQYF. The CDR3 DNA is TGTGCCAGCAGCTTGAGTTCTAGTCGCGATACGCAGTATTTT. V and J are TRBV5-4 and TRBJ2-3, with D unresolved. V dropped 1 base and J dropped 6 bases, with 12 bases sitting between them. Germline-derived CDR1 and CDR2 are SGHNT and YYREEE (reference sequence). This CDR3 comprises 14 residues.

There are a few counts of this clone. The DNA for the CDR3 is TGTGCCAGCAGCTTAGCCAACCGGGACAACAATGAGCAGTTCTTC. Amino acids: CASSLANRDNNEQFF. The V and J genes are TRBV7-8 and TRBJ2-1; a weak D match, TRBD1 (6 bases). The germline V gene encodes CDR1 SGHVS and CDR2 FQNEAQ. V lost 0 bases, J lost 5 bases, and 11 bases lay in between. The CDR3 length is 15 residues.